Listed below are T cell receptor beta chains from one sample, sequenced in a study of identical twins. MiXCR, run by TCRdb on the 5' RACE reads, gives a single entry per CDR3 protein. The sample lists 350,000 to 400,000 distinct CDR3 sequences, about 9% seen once, with approximately 8.9% in the top ten. Sequenced sample: naive T cells sorted from blood. All receptors come from a woman between 45 and 65 years old in good health. Each CDR3 is given with its conserved first and last residue. The D gene is left open where the match is weak. The size entry is marked missing in some rows and otherwise reads once, few, many or a size class.

D	size	V	J	DNA	CDR3
.	few	TRBV7-2	TRBJ1-1	TGTGCCAGCAGCTTAGTAGCTGGGCGGGGGGGTTACACTGAAGCTTTCTTT	CASSLVAGRGGYTEAFF
.	.	TRBV5-1	TRBJ2-5	TGCGCCAGCAGCACCGGGCCGGCGAGAGTGCGAGAGACCCAGTACTTC	CASSTGPARVRETQYF
.	few	TRBV7-2	TRBJ2-3	TGTGCCAGCAGCCCGCCTTTTAGCTTTTCTAGCACAGATACGCAGTATTTT	CASSPPFSFSSTDTQYF
TRBD2	few	TRBV27	TRBJ2-1	TGTGCCAGCAGTTCCCTATCCGGGACTAGCCGTTCCCTCTACAATGAGCAGTTCTTC	CASSSLSGTSRSLYNEQFF
.	many	TRBV29-1	TRBJ2-2	TGCAGCGTTGGGGCCGGCAGTCCCACCGGGGAGCTGTTTTTT	CSVGAGSPTGELFF
.	few	TRBV7-8	TRBJ1-1	TGTGCCAGCAGCGCAAAATCCCTCGCTAACACTGAAGCTTTCTTT	CASSAKSLANTEAFF
.	few	TRBV12-3/TRBV12-4	TRBJ2-1	TGTGCCAGCAGTTTCGGGACTCGGAGGCGCCGGGGGAATGAGCAGTTCTTC	CASSFGTRRRRGNEQFF
.	few	TRBV15	TRBJ2-3	TGTGCCACCAGCCTCGGACCCTCGGGAGATACGCAGTATTTT	CATSLGPSGDTQYF
TRBD1	few	TRBV29-1	TRBJ1-1	TGCAGCGTTGCGGACAGGGGTCCTGAAGCTTTCTTT	CSVADRGPEAFF
.	.	TRBV14	TRBJ1-1	TGTGCCAGCAGCCAAAAGAGACAGGCTGAAGCTTTCTTT	CASSQKRQAEAFF
.	.	TRBV3-1	TRBJ2-5	TGTGCCAGCAGCCAAGATGAAGTGACCCAGTACTTC	CASSQDEVTQYF
.	few	TRBV10-3	TRBJ1-5	TGTGCCATCAGTGGGACCTCAATTCAGCCCCAGCATTTT	CAISGTSIQPQHF
.	few	TRBV6-2/TRBV6-3	TRBJ2-5	TGTGCCAGCAGTTACTCGTTCTTCAACCAAGAGACCCAGTACTTC	CASSYSFFNQETQYF
.	.	TRBV15	TRBJ2-7	TGTGCCACCAGCGGACGTGGGGGTACGGGCTACGAGCAGTACTTC	CATSGRGGTGYEQYF
.	few	TRBV27	TRBJ2-1	TGTGCCAGCCAGAAGGTTGGGGACAATGAGCAGTTCTTC	CASQKVGDNEQFF
TRBD1	few	TRBV27	TRBJ2-1	TGTGCCAGCACCCTATCCGGGACAGTCAATGAGCAGTTCTTC	CASTLSGTVNEQFF
.	many	TRBV24-1	TRBJ2-1	TGTGCCACCAGTGATGAAATGGGTAATGAGCAGTTCTTC	CATSDEMGNEQFF
TRBD2	few	TRBV7-6	TRBJ2-1	TGTGCCAGCAGCTTAGTGATAGCGGGAGTCAATGAGCAGTTCTTC	CASSLVIAGVNEQFF
.	.	TRBV14	TRBJ2-3	TGTGCCAGCAGCCTACAGGGAGTGTCCACAGATACGCAGTATTTT	CASSLQGVSTDTQYF
TRBD2	few	TRBV27	TRBJ2-3	TGTGCCAGCACGACTAGCTCCACAGATACGCAGTATTTT	CASTTSSTDTQYF
.	.	TRBV5-1	TRBJ1-2	TGCGCCAGCAGCTCGCTTAACTCCCGGGACCTCGATGGCTACACCTTC	CASSSLNSRDLDGYTF
.	.	TRBV25-1	TRBJ2-2	TGTGCCACCCGGGCCCTTGAGGGGGAGCTGTTTTTT	CATRALEGELFF